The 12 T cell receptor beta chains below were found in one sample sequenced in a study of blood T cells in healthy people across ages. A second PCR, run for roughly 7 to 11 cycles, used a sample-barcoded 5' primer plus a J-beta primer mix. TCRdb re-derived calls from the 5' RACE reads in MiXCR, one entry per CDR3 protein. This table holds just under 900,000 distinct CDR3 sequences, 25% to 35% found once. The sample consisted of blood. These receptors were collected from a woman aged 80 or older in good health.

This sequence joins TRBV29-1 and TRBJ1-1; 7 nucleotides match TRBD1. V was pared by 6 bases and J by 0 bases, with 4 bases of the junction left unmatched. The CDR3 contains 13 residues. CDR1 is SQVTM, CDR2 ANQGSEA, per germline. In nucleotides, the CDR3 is TGCAGCGTGGGACAGCCACTGAACACTGAAGCTTTCTTT. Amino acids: CSVGQPLNTEAFF. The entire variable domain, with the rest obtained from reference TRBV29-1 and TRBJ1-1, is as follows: SAVISQKPSRDICQRGTSLTIQCQVDSQVTMMFWYRQQPGQSLTLIATANQGSEATYESGFVIDKFPISRPNLTFSTLTVSNMSPEDSSIYLCSVGQPLNTEAFFGQGTRLTVV.

CDR3 nucleotides: TGTGCCAGCAGTCGCAGCGGGGGCACTCAGCCCCAGCATTTT. Its protein product is CASSRSGGTQPQHF. The genes are TRBV6-5 and TRBJ1-5; maybe TRBD1 (6 bases). This CDR3 spans 14 amino acids. Germline assignment: CDR1 MNHEY and CDR2 SVGAGI. V was pared by 5 bases and J by 6 bases, with 14 bases between.

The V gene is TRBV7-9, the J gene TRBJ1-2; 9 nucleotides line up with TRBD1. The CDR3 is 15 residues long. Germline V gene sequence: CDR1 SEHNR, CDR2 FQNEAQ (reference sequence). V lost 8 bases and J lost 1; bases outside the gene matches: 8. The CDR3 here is CASRLLTGGNYGYTF. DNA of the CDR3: TGTGCCAGCCGACTGCTGACAGGGGGTAACTATGGCTACACCTTC.

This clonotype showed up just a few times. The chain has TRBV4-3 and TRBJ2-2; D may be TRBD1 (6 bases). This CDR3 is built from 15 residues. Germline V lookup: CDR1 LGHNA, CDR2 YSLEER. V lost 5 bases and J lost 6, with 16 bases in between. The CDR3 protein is CASSTEPGVPGELFF. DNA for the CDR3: TGCGCCAGCAGCACCGAGCCAGGGGTGCCCGGGGAGCTGTTTTTT.

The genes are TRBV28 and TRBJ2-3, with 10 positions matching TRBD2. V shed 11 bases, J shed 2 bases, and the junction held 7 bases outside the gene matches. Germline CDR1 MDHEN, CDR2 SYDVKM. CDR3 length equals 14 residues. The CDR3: CAGSTSGATDTQYF. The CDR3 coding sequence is TGTGCCGGCTCTACTAGCGGGGCCACAGATACGCAGTATTTT.

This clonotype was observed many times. CDR3 sequence reads: CASNAGTGPGANVLTF. CDR3 sequence (DNA): TGTGCCAGCAACGCCGGGACAGGCCCTGGGGCCAACGTCCTGACTTTC. The rearrangement uses TRBV11-2 and TRBJ2-6; 8 nucleotides agree with TRBD1. Trimming cost V 7 bases and J 2 bases; bases outside gene matches: 7. The CDR3 consists of 16 residues. Germline V gives CDR1 SGHAT, CDR2 FQNNGV.

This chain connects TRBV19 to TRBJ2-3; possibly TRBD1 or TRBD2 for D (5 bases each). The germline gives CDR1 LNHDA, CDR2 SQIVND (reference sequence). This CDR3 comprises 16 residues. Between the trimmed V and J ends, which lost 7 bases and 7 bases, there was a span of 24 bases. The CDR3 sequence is CASTPGHGTQRNTQYF. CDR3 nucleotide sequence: TGTGCCAGTACCCCTGGGCACGGGACGCAGCGAAATACGCAGTATTTT.

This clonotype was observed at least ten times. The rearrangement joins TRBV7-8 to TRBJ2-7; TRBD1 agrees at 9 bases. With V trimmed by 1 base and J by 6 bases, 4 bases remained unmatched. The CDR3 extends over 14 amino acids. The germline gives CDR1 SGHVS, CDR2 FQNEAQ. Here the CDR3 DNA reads TGTGCCAGCAGCTTAGGGGGGACAGGGCTCGAGCAGTACTTC. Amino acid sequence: CASSLGGTGLEQYF.

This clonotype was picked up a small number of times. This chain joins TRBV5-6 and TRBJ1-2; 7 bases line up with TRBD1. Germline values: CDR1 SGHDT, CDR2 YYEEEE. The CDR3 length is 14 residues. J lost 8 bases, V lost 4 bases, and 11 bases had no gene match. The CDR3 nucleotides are TGTGCCAGCAGCCTGAGGGGACAGATGACGGGCTACACCTTC. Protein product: CASSLRGQMTGYTF.

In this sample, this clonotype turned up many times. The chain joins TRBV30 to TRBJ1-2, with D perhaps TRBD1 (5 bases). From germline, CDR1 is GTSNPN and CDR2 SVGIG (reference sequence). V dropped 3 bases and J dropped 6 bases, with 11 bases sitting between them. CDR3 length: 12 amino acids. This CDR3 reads CAWSHQGNGYTF. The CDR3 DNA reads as TGTGCCTGGAGCCACCAGGGAAATGGCTACACCTTC. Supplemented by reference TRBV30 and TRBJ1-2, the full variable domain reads SQTIHQWPATLVQPVGSPLSLECTVEGTSNPNLYWYRQAAGRGLQLLFYSVGIGQISSEVPQNLSASRPQDRQFILSSKKLLLSDSGFYLCAWSHQGNGYTFGSGTRLTVV.

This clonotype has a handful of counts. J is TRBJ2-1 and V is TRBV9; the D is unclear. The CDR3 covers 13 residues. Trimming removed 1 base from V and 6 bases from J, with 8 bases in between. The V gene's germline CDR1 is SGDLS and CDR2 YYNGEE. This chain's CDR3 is CASSVNARNEQFF. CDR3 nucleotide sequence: TGTGCCAGCAGCGTAAACGCTCGCAATGAGCAGTTCTTC.

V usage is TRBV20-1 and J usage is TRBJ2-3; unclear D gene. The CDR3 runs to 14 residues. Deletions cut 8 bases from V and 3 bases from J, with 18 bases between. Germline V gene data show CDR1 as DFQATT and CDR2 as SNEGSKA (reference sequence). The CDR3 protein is CSPSSTGRTDTQYF. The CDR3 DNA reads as TGCAGTCCGTCTTCCACTGGAAGAACAGATACGCAGTATTTT.